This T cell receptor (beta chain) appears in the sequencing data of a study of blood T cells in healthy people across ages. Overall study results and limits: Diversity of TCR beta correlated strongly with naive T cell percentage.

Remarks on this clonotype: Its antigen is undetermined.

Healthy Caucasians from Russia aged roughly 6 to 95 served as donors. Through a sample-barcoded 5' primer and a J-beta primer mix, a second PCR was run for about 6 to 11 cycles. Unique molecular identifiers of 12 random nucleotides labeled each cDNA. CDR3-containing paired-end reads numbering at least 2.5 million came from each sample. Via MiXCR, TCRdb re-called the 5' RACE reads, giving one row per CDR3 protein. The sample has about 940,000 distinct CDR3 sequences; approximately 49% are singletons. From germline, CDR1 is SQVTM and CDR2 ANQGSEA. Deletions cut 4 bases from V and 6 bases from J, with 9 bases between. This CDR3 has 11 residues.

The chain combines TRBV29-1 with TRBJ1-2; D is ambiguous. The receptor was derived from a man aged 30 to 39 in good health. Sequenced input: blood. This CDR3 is CSVVWSHGYTF. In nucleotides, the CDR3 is TGCAGCGTTGTATGGAGTCATGGCTACACCTTC.